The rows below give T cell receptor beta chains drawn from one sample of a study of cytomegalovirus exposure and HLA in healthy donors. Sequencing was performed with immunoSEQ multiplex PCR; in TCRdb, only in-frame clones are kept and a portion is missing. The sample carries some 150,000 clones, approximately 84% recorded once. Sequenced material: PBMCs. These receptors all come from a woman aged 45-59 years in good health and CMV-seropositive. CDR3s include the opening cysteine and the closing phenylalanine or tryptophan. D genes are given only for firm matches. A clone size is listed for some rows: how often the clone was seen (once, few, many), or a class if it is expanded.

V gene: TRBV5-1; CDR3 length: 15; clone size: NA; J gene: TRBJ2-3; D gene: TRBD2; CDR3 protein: CASSLEAGALDTQYF; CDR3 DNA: TGCGCCAGCAGCTTGGAGGCGGGAGCGCTAGATACGCAGTATTTT
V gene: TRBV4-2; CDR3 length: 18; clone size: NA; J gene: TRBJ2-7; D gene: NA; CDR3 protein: CASSQDSTTRTLHYEQYF; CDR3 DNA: TGTGCCAGCAGCCAAGATAGTACGACTAGAACCCTTCACTACGAGCAGTACTTC
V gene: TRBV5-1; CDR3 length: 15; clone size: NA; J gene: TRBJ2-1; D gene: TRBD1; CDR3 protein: CASSRTGKPYNEQFF; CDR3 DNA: TGCGCCAGCAGCAGGACAGGGAAGCCCTACAATGAGCAGTTCTTC
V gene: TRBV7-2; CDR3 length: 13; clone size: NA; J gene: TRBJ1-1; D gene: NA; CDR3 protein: CASSAGGDTEAFF; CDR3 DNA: TGTGCCAGCAGCGCGGGGGGGGACACTGAAGCTTTCTTT
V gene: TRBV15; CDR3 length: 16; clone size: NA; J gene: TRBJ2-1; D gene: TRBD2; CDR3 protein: CATSRVLAGGANEQFF; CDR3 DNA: TGTGCCACCAGCAGAGTGCTAGCGGGAGGTGCCAATGAGCAGTTCTTC
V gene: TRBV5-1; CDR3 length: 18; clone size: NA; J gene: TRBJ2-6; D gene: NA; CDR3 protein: CASSLARQETPGANVLTF; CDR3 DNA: TGCGCCAGCAGCTTGGCGAGACAGGAGACTCCTGGGGCCAACGTCCTGACTTTC
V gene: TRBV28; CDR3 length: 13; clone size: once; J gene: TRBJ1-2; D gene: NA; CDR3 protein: CASSFRGAGGYTF; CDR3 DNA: TGTGCCAGCAGTTTTCGGGGGGCGGGGGGCTACACCTTC
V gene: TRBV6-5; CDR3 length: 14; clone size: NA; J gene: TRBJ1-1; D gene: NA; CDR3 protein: CASRKSGSGTEAFF; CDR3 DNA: TGTGCCAGCAGAAAAAGCGGCAGCGGCACTGAAGCTTTCTTT
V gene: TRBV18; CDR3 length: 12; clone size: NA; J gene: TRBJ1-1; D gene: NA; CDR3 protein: CASSPSDAGAFF; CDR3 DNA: TGTGCCAGCTCACCATCCGACGCGGGGGCTTTCTTT
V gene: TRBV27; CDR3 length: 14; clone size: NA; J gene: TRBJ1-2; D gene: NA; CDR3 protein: CASSLDSRGWSYTF; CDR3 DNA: TGTGCCAGCAGTTTAGACTCAAGAGGATGGAGCTACACCTTC
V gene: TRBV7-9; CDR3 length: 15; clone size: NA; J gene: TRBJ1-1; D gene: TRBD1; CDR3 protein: CASALQGNMNTEAFF; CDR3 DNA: TGTGCCAGTGCGCTACAGGGGAATATGAACACTGAAGCTTTCTTT
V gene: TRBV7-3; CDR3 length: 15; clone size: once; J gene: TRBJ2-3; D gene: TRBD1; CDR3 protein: CASSLRPGGLDTQYF; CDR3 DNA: TGTGCCAGCAGCTTGCGCCCAGGGGGATTAGATACGCAGTATTTT
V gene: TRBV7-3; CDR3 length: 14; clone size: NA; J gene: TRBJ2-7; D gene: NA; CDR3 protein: CASSPGTAPYEQYF; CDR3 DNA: TGTGCCAGCAGCCCCGGGACTGCCCCCTACGAGCAGTACTTC
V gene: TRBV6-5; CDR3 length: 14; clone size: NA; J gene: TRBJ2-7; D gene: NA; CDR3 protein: CASTEAGFPYEQYF; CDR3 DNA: TGTGCCAGCACTGAGGCGGGATTTCCCTACGAGCAGTACTTC
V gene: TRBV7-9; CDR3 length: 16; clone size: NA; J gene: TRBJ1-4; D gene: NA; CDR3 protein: CASSRGDAGFNEKLFF; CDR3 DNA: TGTGCCAGCAGCCGGGGAGACGCGGGGTTTAATGAAAAACTGTTTTTT
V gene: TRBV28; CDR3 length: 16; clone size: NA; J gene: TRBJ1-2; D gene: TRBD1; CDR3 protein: CASSSVGQGSPYGYTF; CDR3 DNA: TGTGCCAGCAGTTCCGTGGGACAGGGTTCACCCTATGGCTACACCTTC
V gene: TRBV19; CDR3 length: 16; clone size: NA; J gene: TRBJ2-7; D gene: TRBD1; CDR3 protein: CASKGDRDSNLTEQYF; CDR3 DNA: TGTGCCAGTAAAGGCGACCGGGACAGTAATTTGACCGAGCAGTACTTC
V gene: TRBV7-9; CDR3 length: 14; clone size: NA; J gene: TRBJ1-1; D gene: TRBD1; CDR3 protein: CASSLMGGQGEAFF; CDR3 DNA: TGTGCCAGCAGCTTAATGGGGGGACAGGGTGAAGCTTTCTTT
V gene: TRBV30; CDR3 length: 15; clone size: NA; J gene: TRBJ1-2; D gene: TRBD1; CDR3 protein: CAWSQISGGANGYTF; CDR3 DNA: TGTGCCTGGAGTCAAATTTCAGGGGGCGCGAATGGCTACACCTTC
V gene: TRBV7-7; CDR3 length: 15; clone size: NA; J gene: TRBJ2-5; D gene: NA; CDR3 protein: CASSLGAIGGETQYF; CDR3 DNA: TGTGCTAGCAGCTTAGGCGCCATCGGGGGAGAGACCCAGTACTTC
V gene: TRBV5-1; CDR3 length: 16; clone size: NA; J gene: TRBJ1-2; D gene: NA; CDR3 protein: CASSLIDGVSPGGYTF; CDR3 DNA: TGCGCCAGCAGCTTGATAGACGGCGTATCCCCAGGTGGCTACACCTTC
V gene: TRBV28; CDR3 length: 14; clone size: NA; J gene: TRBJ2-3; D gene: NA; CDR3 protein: CASSLHPRGDTQYF; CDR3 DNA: TGTGCCAGCAGTTTACATCCCCGGGGGGATACGCAGTATTTT
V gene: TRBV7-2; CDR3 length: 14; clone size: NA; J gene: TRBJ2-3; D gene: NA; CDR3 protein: CASSLERSTDTQYF; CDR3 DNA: TGTGCCAGCAGCCTGGAGCGGTCCACAGATACGCAGTATTTT
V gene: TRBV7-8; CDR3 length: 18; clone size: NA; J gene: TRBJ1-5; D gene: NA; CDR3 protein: CASSLARGGSYSNQPQHF; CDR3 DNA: TGTGCCAGCAGCTTAGCGCGGGGGGGATCTTATAGCAATCAGCCCCAGCATTTT
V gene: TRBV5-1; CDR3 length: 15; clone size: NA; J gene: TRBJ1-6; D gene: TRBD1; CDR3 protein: CASSVDRAANSPLHF; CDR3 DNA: TGCGCCAGCAGCGTGGACAGGGCGGCCAATTCACCCCTCCACTTT
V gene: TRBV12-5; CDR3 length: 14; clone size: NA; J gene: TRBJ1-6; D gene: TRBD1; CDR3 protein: CASGLIGQGQNLHF; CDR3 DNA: TGTGCTAGTGGTTTGATCGGACAGGGGCAGAATCTCCACTTT
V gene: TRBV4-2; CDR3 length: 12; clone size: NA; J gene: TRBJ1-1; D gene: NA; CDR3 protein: CASSQDAGLAFF; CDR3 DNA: TGTGCCAGCAGCCAAGATGCAGGGTTAGCTTTCTTT
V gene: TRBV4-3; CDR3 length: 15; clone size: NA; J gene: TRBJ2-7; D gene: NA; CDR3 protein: CASSQVALVSYEQYF; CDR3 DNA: TGCGCCAGCAGCCAAGTTGCACTCGTCTCCTACGAGCAGTACTTC
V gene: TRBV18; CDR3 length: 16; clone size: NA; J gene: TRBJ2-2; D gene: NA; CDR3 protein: CASSPASLLGAGELFF; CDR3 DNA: TGTGCCAGCTCACCAGCGTCGCTCTTGGGCGCCGGGGAGCTGTTTTTT
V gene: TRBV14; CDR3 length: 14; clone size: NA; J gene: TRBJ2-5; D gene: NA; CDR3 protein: CASRPVGFWETQYF; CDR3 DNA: TGTGCCAGCAGGCCCGTCGGTTTTTGGGAGACCCAGTACTTC
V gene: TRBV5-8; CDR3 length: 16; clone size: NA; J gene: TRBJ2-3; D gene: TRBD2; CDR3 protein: CASSLRPAGWADTQYF; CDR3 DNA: TGTGCCAGCAGCTTGCGTCCAGCGGGATGGGCAGATACGCAGTATTTT
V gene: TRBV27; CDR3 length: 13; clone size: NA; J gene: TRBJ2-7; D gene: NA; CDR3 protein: CASSTGLHYEQYF; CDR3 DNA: TGTGCCAGCAGTACCGGACTCCACTACGAGCAGTACTTC
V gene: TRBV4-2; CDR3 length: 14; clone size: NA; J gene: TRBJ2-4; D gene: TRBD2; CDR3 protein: CASSPGGGGNIQYF; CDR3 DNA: TGTGCCAGCAGCCCTGGGGGGGGTGGGAACATTCAGTACTTC
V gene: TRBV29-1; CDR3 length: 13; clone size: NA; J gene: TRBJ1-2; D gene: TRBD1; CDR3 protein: CSVSGTASYGYTF; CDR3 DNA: TGCAGCGTCTCCGGGACAGCCTCCTATGGCTACACCTTC
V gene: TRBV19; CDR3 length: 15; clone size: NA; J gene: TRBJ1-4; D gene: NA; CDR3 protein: CASTPQRTTNEKLFF; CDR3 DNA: TGTGCCAGTACCCCGCAGAGGACAACTAATGAAAAACTGTTTTTT
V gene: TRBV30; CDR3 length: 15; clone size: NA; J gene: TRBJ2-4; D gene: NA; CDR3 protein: CAWSQDNQAKNIQYF; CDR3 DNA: TGTGCCTGGAGTCAGGACAACCAAGCCAAAAACATTCAGTACTTC
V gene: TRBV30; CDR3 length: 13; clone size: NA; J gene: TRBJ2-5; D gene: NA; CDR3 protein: CAWRETRGSPQYF; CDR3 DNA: TGTGCCTGGAGGGAAACGAGGGGGTCTCCGCAGTACTTC
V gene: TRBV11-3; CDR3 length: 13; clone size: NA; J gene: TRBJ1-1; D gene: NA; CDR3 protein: CASSFETGTEAFF; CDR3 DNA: TGTGCCAGCAGCTTCGAAACAGGCACTGAAGCTTTCTTT
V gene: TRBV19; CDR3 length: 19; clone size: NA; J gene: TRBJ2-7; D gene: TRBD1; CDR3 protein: CASSRGTALNWLRSYEQYF; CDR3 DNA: TGTGCCAGTAGTAGAGGGACAGCTTTAAACTGGCTCCGCTCCTACGAGCAGTACTTC
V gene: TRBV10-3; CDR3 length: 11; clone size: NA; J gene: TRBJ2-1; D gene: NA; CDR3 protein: CAIRGANEQFF; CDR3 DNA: TGTGCCATCAGAGGAGCGAATGAGCAGTTCTTC
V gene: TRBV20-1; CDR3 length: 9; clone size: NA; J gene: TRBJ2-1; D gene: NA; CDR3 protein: CSAGREQFF; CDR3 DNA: TGCAGTGCGGGGCGGGAGCAGTTCTTC
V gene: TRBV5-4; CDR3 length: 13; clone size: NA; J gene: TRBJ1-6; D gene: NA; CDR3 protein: CASSPTPDSPLHF; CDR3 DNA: TGTGCCAGCAGCCCAACCCCGGATTCACCCCTCCACTTT
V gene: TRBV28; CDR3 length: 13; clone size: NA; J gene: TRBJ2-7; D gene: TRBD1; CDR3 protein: CASSGDSRNEQYF; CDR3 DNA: TGTGCCAGCAGTGGGGACAGCCGGAACGAGCAGTACTTC
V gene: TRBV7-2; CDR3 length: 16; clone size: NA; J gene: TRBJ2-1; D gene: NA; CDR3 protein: CASSLGGGPSYNEQFF; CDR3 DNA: TGTGCCAGCAGCTTAGGCGGGGGCCCTTCCTACAATGAGCAGTTCTTC
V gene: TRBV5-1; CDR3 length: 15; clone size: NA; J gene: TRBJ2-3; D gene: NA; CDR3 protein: CASSLGHAGTDTQYF; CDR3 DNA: TGCGCCAGCAGCTTGGGTCATGCGGGCACAGATACGCAGTATTTT